A single sample gave rise to the 32 T cell receptor beta chains below, sequenced in a study of identical twins. TCRdb analysed the 5' RACE reads with MiXCR anew, one entry per CDR3 protein. Among about 240,000 distinct CDR3 sequences listed, about an eighth were seen once. The same specimen was also included in a second study, on yellow fever vaccine responses in identical twins.

Sequencing was carried out using memory (CD45RO+) T cells sorted from blood. Receptors originate from a young woman in good health.

This clonotype was counted only a few times. This chain uses TRBV20-1 with TRBJ2-7; 7 nucleotides match TRBD2. V lost 5 bases to trimming and J lost 7 bases; unmatched junction nucleotides: 14. Germline CDR1 DFQATT, CDR2 SNEGSKA (reference sequence). The CDR3 covers 14 residues. CDR3 sequence: CSAPGRGSPGEQYF. The CDR3 DNA follows: TGCAGTGCTCCCGGGCGGGGGAGTCCTGGAGAGCAGTACTTC.

The chain links TRBV6-2 or TRBV6-3 to TRBJ2-2, with D possibly TRBD1 on 5 matching bases. Trimming cost V 2 bases and J 13 bases, with 26 bases left between them. The length of the CDR3 is 17 residues. The germline CDR1 and CDR2 sequences are MNHEY and SVGEGT. As DNA, the CDR3 is TGTGCCAGCAGTTACGGTCCCAGGAAAACAGGTTCCGCTGGGCTGTTTTTT. Translated: CASSYGPRKTGSAGLFF.

This clonotype was recorded a few times. The V gene is TRBV11-3, the J gene TRBJ2-2; 8 bases match TRBD1. CDR1 is SGHNT, CDR2 YENEEA, per germline. The V and J ends lost 3 bases and 6 bases, in that order; junction bases with no gene match: 9. The CDR3 length is 16 residues. DNA for the CDR3: TGTGCCAGCAGCTTGCGTAGACAGGGGAAGGCCGGGGAGCTGTTTTTT. It codes for CASSLRRQGKAGELFF.

Details on this clonotype: Sequence at one end of the junction differs from germline and may be a read error. The gene calls are TRBV7-9 and TRBJ2-5, with 9 bases identical to TRBD1. This CDR3 is built from 15 residues. Germline CDR1 reads SEHNR; CDR2 reads FQNEAQ (reference sequence). This CDR3 reads CASTKGQGIEGTRYF. CDR3 nucleotide sequence: TGTGCCAGCACCAAGGGACAGGGAATTGAGGGGACCCGGTACTTC.

V and J are TRBV4-3 and TRBJ2-2; D may be TRBD2 (5 bases). Per germline, CDR1 LGHNA and CDR2 YSLEER. Trimming pared 0 bases from V and 7 bases from J, leaving 15 bases between. The CDR3 spans 16 residues. Written as DNA, the CDR3 is TGCGCCAGCAGCCAAGAGATCCGGGAATTCGACGGGGAGCTGTTTTTT. Translating gives CASSQEIREFDGELFF.

Regarding this clonotype: A read error may be the cause here, since a much bigger clone is one base away. The rearrangement uses TRBV4-2 and TRBJ2-3, with 7 bases aligning to TRBD1. The CDR3 loop spans 16 amino acids. From germline, CDR1 is LGHNA and CDR2 YNFKEQ. Germline trimming cut 4 bases from V and 4 bases from J; bases unmatched to any gene: 11. The DNA of the CDR3 is TGTGCCAGCAGCCCTAGGACAGGTTCCCTTGCAGATACGCAGTATTTT. Encoded protein: CASSPRTGSLADTQYF.

This clonotype was seen at least ten times. V usage is TRBV7-9 and J usage is TRBJ1-2; the match to TRBD1 covers 11 bases. CDR1 is SEHNR and CDR2 is FQNEAQ in the germline V gene (reference sequence). This CDR3 has 15 residues. J lost 8 bases, V lost 5 bases, and 10 bases had no gene match. The CDR3: CASSLPGTGGGGYTF. The CDR3 DNA reads as TGTGCCAGCAGCCTCCCCGGGACAGGGGGAGGAGGCTACACCTTC.

V gene TRBV19 combines with J gene TRBJ2-7; D gene unclear. Germline values: CDR1 LNHDA, CDR2 SQIVND (reference sequence). Trimming removed 6 bases from V and 2 bases from J, with 17 bases in between. The CDR3 is 15 amino acids. The CDR3 loop is CASSPGRLPTYEQYF. The CDR3 coding sequence is TGTGCCAGTAGCCCGGGCAGACTTCCTACCTACGAGCAGTACTTC.

This clonotype came up a few times. The rearrangement joins TRBV18 to TRBJ2-6; perhaps TRBD1 as D (6 bases). Germline values: CDR1 KGHSH, CDR2 LQKENI. Between the trimmed V and J ends, which lost 4 bases and 3 bases, there was a span of 10 bases. This CDR3 has 15 residues. CDR3 sequence reads: CASSLRGIGANVLTF. The CDR3 nucleotides are TGTGCCAGCTCACTCAGGGGAATTGGGGCCAACGTCCTGACTTTC.

This clonotype was detected a few times. The chain recombines TRBV4-1 with TRBJ2-1; D is possibly TRBD1 (7 bases). Germline V gives CDR1 MGHRA, CDR2 YSYEKL. The V gene lost 5 bases and the J gene lost 3 bases, with 14 bases spanning the gap. The CDR3 consists of 15 residues. CDR3 sequence (DNA): TGCGCCAGCAGCAAGGGGGGACAGCTCTACAATGAGCAGTTCTTC. Translation gives CASSKGGQLYNEQFF.

The CDR3, as DNA: TGTGCCAGCAAGGGACTAGCGGAGACAGATACGCAGTATTTT. Protein product: CASKGLAETDTQYF. V and J are TRBV6-4 and TRBJ2-3, with 11 bases fitting TRBD2. Germline lookup yields CDR1 MRHNA and CDR2 SNTAGT. The junction had 3 bases not matched to a gene; V was cut back by 7 bases and J by 3 bases. This CDR3 is built from 14 residues.

The chain carries TRBV5-1 and TRBJ2-5; the match to TRBD2 covers 13 bases. The CDR3 is 14 amino acids. In germline, CDR1 is SGHRS, CDR2 YFSETQ. The junction had 0 bases not matched to a gene; V was cut back by 7 bases and J by 0 bases. CDR3 sequence (DNA): TGCGCCAGCGGACTAGCGGGGGACCAAGAGACCCAGTACTTC. Its translation is CASGLAGDQETQYF.

The rearrangement links TRBV11-2 to TRBJ2-3; 9 bases fit TRBD2. J was trimmed by 5 bases and V by 3 bases; bases with no gene match: 9. The CDR3 extends over 16 amino acids. From germline, CDR1 is SGHAT and CDR2 FQNNGV. The DNA of the CDR3 is TGTGCCAGCAGCTTCCGGACTAGCGAGACAAGAGATACGCAGTATTTT. Amino acid sequence: CASSFRTSETRDTQYF.

This clonotype turned up a few times. The V call is TRBV29-1, the J call TRBJ1-1; 7 bases match TRBD1. Germline V gene sequence: CDR1 SQVTM, CDR2 ANQGSEA. The CDR3 runs to 11 residues. Trimming at V came to 6 bases and at J to 4 bases, leaving 2 bases not matched to a gene. CDR3 sequence reads: CSVHRGTEAFF. The CDR3 DNA reads TGCAGCGTCCACAGGGGCACTGAAGCTTTCTTT.

This chain links TRBV6-1 with TRBJ2-5; D not resolved. The CDR3 is 16 residues long. Germline CDR1 MNHNS, CDR2 SASEGT. The V and J ends lost 0 bases and 5 bases respectively, with 16 bases between them. CDR3: CASSEALARPGETQYF. CDR3 DNA: TGTGCCAGCAGTGAAGCGTTGGCCCGCCCTGGGGAGACCCAGTACTTC.

This clonotype has a handful of counts. The V and J genes are TRBV6-1 and TRBJ2-3; 9 bases align to TRBD2. Germline assignment: CDR1 MNHNS and CDR2 SASEGT. The CDR3 is 14 amino acids. The junction had 0 bases not matched to a gene; V was cut back by 4 bases and J by 1 base. The CDR3 bases are TGTGCCAGCAGTGTAGCGGGGGGCACAGATACGCAGTATTTT. Translated: CASSVAGGTDTQYF.

This clonotype was seen at least ten times. The gene calls are TRBV4-1 and TRBJ2-7, with a weak D call TRBD2 (6 bases). This CDR3 is built from 17 residues. Germline-derived CDR1 and CDR2 are MGHRA and YSYEKL. V lost 3 bases to trimming and J lost 3 bases, with 21 bases between them. DNA for the CDR3: TGCGCCAGCAGCCAGCTAGGGACTGGGGGATCCGACTACGAGCAGTACTTC. The encoded protein is CASSQLGTGGSDYEQYF.

The gene calls are TRBV7-2 and TRBJ1-1; D ambiguous. Germline assignment: CDR1 SGHTA and CDR2 FQGNSA. V shed 0 bases and J shed 6 bases, with 8 bases lying between them. This CDR3 spans 13 amino acids. CDR3 region: CASSLAYRPEAFF. CDR3 bases: TGTGCCAGCAGCTTAGCGTATCGCCCTGAAGCTTTCTTT. The full variable domain, with the rest looked up from reference TRBV7-2 and TRBJ1-1, is GAGVSQSPSNKVTEKGKDVELRCDPISGHTALYWYRQSLGQGLEFLIYFQGNSAPDKSGLPSDRFSAERTGGSVSTLTIQRTQQEDSAVYLCASSLAYRPEAFFGQGTRLTVV.

In its sample, this clonotype was seen a few times. This chain links TRBV29-1 with TRBJ2-7, with 9 bases aligning to TRBD1. V shed 3 bases and J 3 bases; nucleotides not matched to a gene: 3. The CDR3 contains 13 residues. In germline, CDR1 is SQVTM, CDR2 ANQGSEA. As DNA, the CDR3 is TGCAGCGTTGAGGGGGACAGGGACTACGAGCAGTACTTC. It is translated as CSVEGDRDYEQYF.

This clonotype was seen only a few times. CDR3 nucleotide sequence: TGCAGTGCTGGTAGCGGCTTAGCCAAAAACATTCAGTACTTC. Translation: CSAGSGLAKNIQYF. This chain joins TRBV20-1 and TRBJ2-4; the D gene is possibly TRBD2 (6 bases). CDR1 DFQATT and CDR2 SNEGSKA come from the germline V gene (reference sequence). V shed 5 bases and J shed 0 bases, with 11 bases lying between them. There are 14 residues in the CDR3.

This clonotype came up a few times. The CDR3: CSVARGLAGGQDTQYF. The CDR3 region has the DNA TGCAGCGTTGCGCGGGGACTAGCGGGAGGACAGGATACGCAGTATTTT. The gene calls are TRBV29-1 and TRBJ2-3; TRBD2 agrees at 15 bases. The germline CDR1 and CDR2 sequences are SQVTM and ANQGSEA. With 4 bases clipped from V and 6 bases from J, the junction kept 8 bases outside the gene matches. The CDR3 is made up of 16 amino acids.

There are a few counts of this clonotype. The CDR3 sequence is CASSLSGRGSNQPQHF. The CDR3 nucleotides read TGTGCCAGCAGCCTCAGCGGCAGGGGTTCGAATCAGCCCCAGCATTTT. V is TRBV7-8 and J is TRBJ1-5, with D maybe TRBD1 (6 bases). The CDR3 contains 16 residues. Trimming took off 5 bases at V and 4 bases at J, with 18 bases between the two ends. Germline lookup yields CDR1 SGHVS and CDR2 FQNEAQ. Full variable domain (remainder filled in from reference TRBV7-8 and TRBJ1-5): GAGVSQSPRYKVAKRGQDVALRCDPISGHVSLFWYQQALGQGPEFLTYFQNEAQLDKSGLPSDRFFAERPEGSVSTLKIQRTQQEDSAVYLCASSLSGRGSNQPQHFGDGTRLSIL.

V usage is TRBV5-1 and J usage is TRBJ2-1; 8 bases align to TRBD2. Looked up from germline, CDR1 is SGHRS and CDR2 is YFSETQ. CDR3 length equals 16 residues. V lost 0 bases and J lost 1; bases outside the gene matches: 3. CDR3 DNA: TGCGCCAGCAGCTTGGGACTAGCGAAGTCCTACAATGAGCAGTTCTTC. It codes for CASSLGLAKSYNEQFF.

V gene TRBV14 combines with J gene TRBJ1-1; 9 bases are a match to TRBD1. The CDR3 has 15 residues. The V gene's germline CDR1 is SGHDN and CDR2 FVKESK. V shed 2 bases and J 1 base; nucleotides not matched to a gene: 2. CDR3 in DNA: TGTGCCAGCAGCCAAACAGGGGGCCGGAACACTGAAGCTTTCTTT. Protein: CASSQTGGRNTEAFF.

This clonotype was seen at least ten times. The chain links TRBV6-2 or TRBV6-3 to TRBJ2-6; tentatively, D is TRBD2 (5 bases). The CDR3 is 15 amino acids. Germline V gives CDR1 MNHEY, CDR2 SVGEGT. V gave up 5 bases and J gave up 6 bases, with 14 bases separating them. The CDR3 region has the DNA TGTGCCAGCAGTCCTGCCGGGAAAATGGCCAACGTCCTGACTTTC. Protein: CASSPAGKMANVLTF.

With respect to this clonotype: Given the absence of the conserved phenylalanine or tryptophan at the CDR3 end, a read error is likely. The rearrangement joins TRBV6-2 or TRBV6-3 to TRBJ2-7, with 7 bases matching TRBD2. Germline lookup yields CDR1 MNHEY and CDR2 SVGEGT. The J segment lost 0 bases and the V segment lost 8 bases, leaving 4 bases of the junction unmatched. The CDR3 runs to 13 residues. CDR3 sequence: CASCRDYSYEQYI. The DNA for the CDR3 is TGTGCCAGCTGTCGGGACTACTCCTACGAGCAGTACATC.

At least ten counts were recorded for this clonotype. V usage is TRBV29-1 and J usage is TRBJ1-5; tentative D call: TRBD1 (6 bases). The CDR3 covers 13 residues. The V and J ends lost 6 bases and 0 bases respectively, with 9 bases between them. Germline-derived CDR1 and CDR2 are SQVTM and ANQGSEA. CDR3 protein: CSVAGHSNQPQHF. CDR3 nucleotides: TGCAGCGTCGCGGGACATAGCAATCAGCCCCAGCATTTT.

Ten or more counts support this clonotype. The V call is TRBV4-1, the J call TRBJ1-1; TRBD1 matches 7 bases. Trimming cost V 1 base and J 2 bases; bases outside gene matches: 7. The germline V gene has CDR1 MGHRA and CDR2 YSYEKL. This CDR3 contains 16 residues. The CDR3 loop reads CASSQGTTGKNTEAFF. CDR3 nucleotide sequence: TGCGCCAGCAGCCAAGGAACGACAGGGAAAAACACTGAAGCTTTCTTT.

The CDR3 DNA reads TGTGCCAGCAGCCGCGGACAGGGTTCCAATCAGCCCCAGCATTTT. Its protein is CASSRGQGSNQPQHF. The chain couples TRBV3-1 to TRBJ1-5; 8 bases line up with TRBD1. V shed 4 bases, J shed 3 bases, and the junction held 5 bases outside the gene matches. CDR1 is LGHDT, CDR2 YNNKEL, per germline (reference sequence). The CDR3 totals 15 residues.

This clonotype has a handful of counts. The chain uses TRBV5-6 and TRBJ2-3; D call uncertain. V was cut by 1 base and J by 0 bases, with 18 bases left in between. Germline V gene lookup returns CDR1 SGHDT and CDR2 YYEEEE. The CDR3 totals 18 residues. The CDR3 reads CASSLPYRADTSTDTQYF. CDR3 sequence (DNA): TGTGCCAGCAGCTTGCCGTATCGGGCGGATACTAGCACAGATACGCAGTATTTT.

This clonotype was picked up a small number of times. The chain uses TRBV2 and TRBJ2-1; D may be TRBD1 (5 bases). The CDR3 consists of 14 residues. The V end was cut by 3 bases, the J end by 2 bases, with 8 bases between. Germline V gives CDR1 SNHLY, CDR2 FYNNEI. The CDR3 region has the DNA TGTGCCAGCAGTGACAGGGTTACCTACAATGAGCAGTTCTTC. Encoded protein: CASSDRVTYNEQFF.

This clonotype has a handful of counts. The V and J genes are TRBV28 and TRBJ1-2, with D perhaps TRBD1 (5 bases). The V gene's germline CDR1 is MDHEN and CDR2 SYDVKM. The CDR3 sequence is 11 residues long. The V end lost 7 bases, the J end lost 4 bases, and 7 bases lay between the germline ends. CDR3 region: CASTGGYGYTF. CDR3 sequence (DNA): TGTGCCAGCACGGGGGGCTATGGCTACACCTTC.